These 20 T cell receptor beta chains originate from one sample sequenced in a study of post-analysis software for immune sequencing data (dated by TCRdb to about 2015). Receptors were amplified or captured by PCR. Sequencer: Illumina HiSeq 2500. To reduce PCR and sequencing biases, unique molecular identifiers were built into the TCR beta cDNA libraries. Starting from the raw public reads, TCRdb applied fastp trimming at Q25, assembled clones with MiXCR and retained in-frame beta chains. All rows with the same CDR3 protein become a single entry with the most common DNA and genes. This sample is represented by under 200,000 distinct CDR3 sequences; 35% to 40% of them were singletons. Clones ranked in the top ten supply 25% to 35% of the sample. The intended sense of this specimen's time point label: second blood draw from one MS patient after hematopoietic stem cell transplantation. The sequences come from blood, collected after autologous hematopoietic stem cell transplantation. The origin of the receptors is a girl under 18 with multiple sclerosis. Donor details come from another sample of the same person, matched by shared clones.

This clonotype was counted ten times or more. The chain combines TRBV21-1 with TRBJ1-5. TRBV21-1 is an annotated pseudogene. The length of the CDR3 is 14 residues. For the CDR3, the DNA is TGTGCCAGCAGCAAGTTCGATAGATATCAGCCCCAGCATTTT. Translation: CASSKFDRYQPQHF.

The rearrangement links TRBV7-8 to TRBJ1-2; 10 bases map to TRBD1. Germline-derived CDR1 and CDR2 are SGHVS and FQNEAQ. Trimming at V came to 5 bases and at J to 8 bases, leaving 5 bases not matched to a gene. CDR3 length equals 13 residues. The CDR3 loop is CASSRQGADGYTF. In nucleotides, the CDR3 is TGTGCCAGCAGCAGACAGGGGGCCGACGGCTACACCTTC.

V is TRBV24-1 and J is TRBJ2-3; 7 bases agree with TRBD2. The CDR3 extends over 20 amino acids. V shed 4 bases, J shed 2 bases, and the junction held 20 bases outside the gene matches. Germline CDR1 reads KGHDR; CDR2 reads SFDVKD. As DNA, the CDR3 is TGTGCCACCAGTGAACCTGGAGGGACTAACGGGAGCGGTTTCACAGATACGCAGTATTTT. This encodes CATSEPGGTNGSGFTDTQYF.

The table lists this clonotype with many counts. This sequence joins TRBV7-9 and TRBJ2-4; no definite D call. CDR1 and CDR2 from the germline V gene are SEHNR and FQNEAQ (reference sequence). The ends were cut back, 3 bases at V and 2 bases at J, with 5 bases in the middle. This CDR3 has 13 amino acids. The CDR3 spells CASSFKTKNIQYF. The CDR3 DNA reads TGTGCCAGCAGCTTCAAGACCAAAAACATTCAGTACTTC.

This clonotype was seen only once. This chain connects TRBV2 to TRBJ1-5; D is undetermined. This CDR3 region has 15 residues. Germline assignment: CDR1 SNHLY and CDR2 FYNNEI. Trimming left V 0 bases short and J 6 bases short, with 12 bases between. CDR3 sequence reads: CASSEARPPSQPQHF. The DNA for the CDR3 is TGTGCCAGCAGTGAAGCGCGCCCCCCCAGTCAGCCCCAGCATTTT.

The genes are TRBV19 and TRBJ2-1; the match to TRBD2 covers 8 bases. There are 14 residues in the CDR3. The V and J ends lost 11 bases and 6 bases, in that order; junction bases with no gene match: 12. Germline-derived CDR1 and CDR2 are LNHDA and SQIVND (reference sequence). This chain's CDR3 is CACTDFGRANEQFF. The DNA for the CDR3 is TGTGCCTGTACAGATTTCGGGAGGGCCAATGAGCAGTTCTTC.

The chain employs TRBV7-8 and TRBJ2-7; 11 positions agree with TRBD1. CDR1 and CDR2 from the germline V gene are SGHVS and FQNEAQ. The junction had 7 bases not matched to a gene; V was cut back by 2 bases and J by 1 base. The CDR3 contains 17 residues. CDR3 in amino acids: CASSLIPGTGGSYEQYF. CDR3 coding DNA: TGTGCCAGCAGCTTAATTCCCGGGACAGGGGGGTCCTACGAGCAGTACTTC. The full variable domain, its missing parts supplied by reference TRBV7-8 and TRBJ2-7, is GAGVSQSPRYKVAKRGQDVALRCDPISGHVSLFWYQQALGQGPEFLTYFQNEAQLDKSGLPSDRFFAERPEGSVSTLKIQRTQQEDSAVYLCASSLIPGTGGSYEQYFGPGTRLTVT.

This clonotype was observed at least ten times. The chain uses TRBV20-1 and TRBJ2-3; 7 bases agree with TRBD2. The CDR3 contains 15 residues. CDR1 is DFQATT and CDR2 is SNEGSKA in the germline V gene (reference sequence). The J segment lost 3 bases and the V segment lost 0 bases, leaving 6 bases of the junction unmatched. The CDR3 DNA follows: TGCAGTGCTAGAGATGAGAGGGGACTAACAGATACGCAGTATTTT. It yields the protein CSARDERGLTDTQYF.

In its sample, this clonotype was seen a few times. The chain couples TRBV15 to TRBJ2-5, with TRBD1 matching 8 bases. This CDR3 contains 14 residues. The V gene's germline CDR1 is LNHNV and CDR2 YYDKDF (reference sequence). Trimming cost V 1 base and J 5 bases; bases outside gene matches: 3. The CDR3 is CATSRANRGETQYF. CDR3 nucleotides: TGTGCCACCAGCAGAGCGAACAGGGGGGAGACCCAGTACTTC.

This chain uses TRBV6-4 with TRBJ2-1; TRBD2 aligns across 10 bases. This CDR3 spans 16 amino acids. The germline V gene encodes CDR1 MRHNA and CDR2 SNTAGT. The V segment lost 0 bases and the J segment 3 bases; nucleotides outside the gene matches: 2. CDR3 bases: TGTGCCAGCAGTGACTCAGGGACTAGCGACTACAATGAGCAGTTCTTC. Protein: CASSDSGTSDYNEQFF.

V gene TRBV9 combines with J gene TRBJ1-2; D is unclear. The CDR3 is 14 residues long. V was shortened by 5 bases and J by 4 bases, with 15 bases between the two germline ends. CDR1 and CDR2 from the germline V gene are SGDLS and YYNGEE. This CDR3 is CASRPITSGYGYTF. In DNA form, the CDR3 reads TGTGCCAGCAGACCCATCACTTCGGGCTATGGCTACACCTTC.

This clonotype was picked up a small number of times. This rearrangement joins TRBV4-2 to TRBJ2-7, with a weak D call TRBD1 (5 bases). The V gene's germline CDR1 is LGHNA and CDR2 YNFKEQ. The CDR3 is made up of 15 amino acids. V gave up 4 bases and J gave up 3 bases, with 16 bases separating them. The CDR3 is CASSRLGRAIYEQYF. The CDR3 DNA follows: TGTGCCAGCAGCCGACTGGGCAGGGCAATCTACGAGCAGTACTTC.

This clonotype has just a few counts. V is TRBV12-3 or TRBV12-4 and J is TRBJ2-5, with D possibly called TRBD1 or TRBD2 (5 bases each). CDR3 size: 15 residues. Trimming left V 3 bases short and J 5 bases short, with 16 bases between. CDR3 nucleotide sequence: TGTGCCAGCAGTTTGGGGTCGGGGCTCGGGGAGACCCAGTACTTC. The encoded protein is CASSLGSGLGETQYF.

This clonotype was recorded many times. The V gene is TRBV5-1, the J gene TRBJ2-6; D gene unclear. CDR1 and CDR2 from the germline V gene are SGHRS and YFSETQ. This CDR3 contains 14 residues. The V end lost 4 bases, the J end lost 0 bases, and 5 bases lay between the germline ends. The CDR3 DNA reads TGCGCCAGCAGCCGCGACTCTGGGGCCAACGTCCTGACTTTC. This gives the protein CASSRDSGANVLTF.

This clonotype was observed at least ten times. The rearrangement links TRBV7-2 to TRBJ1-2; 8 nucleotides match TRBD1. Germline values: CDR1 SGHTA, CDR2 FQGNSA. V shed 0 bases and J 8 bases; nucleotides not matched to a gene: 5. The length of the CDR3 is 14 residues. CDR3: CASSLAWTGTGYTF. CDR3 bases: TGTGCCAGCAGCTTAGCCTGGACAGGGACCGGCTACACCTTC.

This clonotype came up a few times. Because the CDR3's place on the DNA is in doubt, the DNA is left out and the CDR3 is given as listed by TCRdb. This chain connects TRBV14 to TRBJ1-2; the listed D gene, TRBD1, was not tested against the DNA. The CDR3 adds up to 15 amino acids, both ends counted. CDR1 SGHDN and CDR2 FVKESK come from the germline V gene. This chain's CDR3 is CASSQFGTGIGGFTF.

V is TRBV5-1 and J is TRBJ2-7, with D perhaps TRBD2 (5 bases). The CDR3 has 16 residues. V gave up 0 bases and J gave up 1 base, with 14 bases separating them. Germline V gene data show CDR1 as SGHRS and CDR2 as YFSETQ. CDR3 loop: CASSLAGIASSYEQYF. The CDR3 DNA reads TGCGCCAGCAGCTTGGCCGGAATAGCGTCTTCCTACGAGCAGTACTTC.

The chain joins TRBV6-5 to TRBJ2-7; 9 positions agree with TRBD1. This CDR3 spans 14 amino acids. With V trimmed by 0 bases and J by 6 bases, 3 bases remained unmatched. CDR1 MNHEY and CDR2 SVGAGI come from the germline V gene. The CDR3 DNA reads TGTGCCAGCAGTTACTCGGGACAGGGTGCCGAGCAGTACTTC. It encodes CASSYSGQGAEQYF.

This chain uses TRBV12-3 or TRBV12-4 with TRBJ1-2, with D unresolved. Trimming took 7 bases from V and 6 from J, leaving 9 bases between them. The CDR3 is made up of 11 amino acids. CDR3 protein: CASIHGDGYTF. Here the CDR3 DNA reads TGTGCCAGCATCCACGGGGATGGCTACACCTTC.

This clonotype was counted many times. V is TRBV5-5 and J is TRBJ2-3; D might be TRBD2 (6 bases). The V gene lost 7 bases and the J gene lost 2 bases, with 20 bases spanning the gap. Germline CDR1 is SGHKS and CDR2 is YYEKEE (reference sequence). This CDR3 spans 16 amino acids. The CDR3 sequence is CASPPPGTVITDTQYF. For the CDR3, the DNA is TGTGCCAGCCCACCGCCCGGGACTGTAATCACAGATACGCAGTATTTT.